This passage covers 30 T cell receptor beta chains from one sample sequenced in a study of blood T cell repertoires in COVID-19. Clones were sequenced by immunoSEQ multiplex PCR, and TCRdb holds only the in-frame ones, with some missing. The table has about 60,000 clones, approximately 88% seen once. The source material was peripheral blood. These receptor sequences come from a man over 45 with active COVID-19.

The chain is built from TRBV28 and TRBJ1-2; TRBD1 aligns across 9 bases. The CDR3 has 18 amino acids. Trimming at V came to 6 bases and at J to 3 bases, leaving 17 bases not matched to a gene. Germline lookup yields CDR1 MDHEN and CDR2 SYDVKM. CDR3 protein: CASRPTPAKTGGYYGYTF. CDR3 sequence (DNA): TGTGCCAGCAGACCGACCCCAGCCAAAACAGGGGGCTACTATGGCTACACCTTC.

This chain connects TRBV12-3 or TRBV12-4 to TRBJ1-3; the D is unclear. The CDR3 spans 13 residues. V was cut by 5 bases and J by 2 bases, with 7 bases left in between. The chain's CDR3 is CASSPRAGNTIYF. CDR3 nucleotide sequence: TGTGCCAGCAGTCCCCGGGCTGGAAACACCATATATTTT.

The chain joins TRBV6-2 or TRBV6-3 to TRBJ1-2; TRBD1 is a possible D gene (5 bases). This CDR3 contains 16 residues. Germline loops: CDR1 MNHEY, CDR2 SVGEGT. V dropped 4 bases and J dropped 7 bases, with 22 bases sitting between them. The CDR3, as DNA: TGTGCCAGCAGTTCCGACCGACAGACGTTCACCTTTGGCTACACCTTC. Protein: CASSSDRQTFTFGYTF.

The genes are TRBV5-6 and TRBJ2-6; 11 bases agree with TRBD1. Germline CDR1 SGHDT, CDR2 YYEEEE. The CDR3 runs to 19 residues. Trimming at V came to 4 bases and at J to 3 bases, leaving 12 bases not matched to a gene. The CDR3 DNA is TGTGCCAGCAGCCACCCAGTCGGGACAGGGGGTTTTGGGGCCAACGTCCTGACTTTC. This encodes CASSHPVGTGGFGANVLTF. Supplemented by reference TRBV5-6 and TRBJ2-6, the full variable domain reads DAGVTQSPTHLIKTRGQQVTLRCSPKSGHDTVSWYQQALGQGPQFIFQYYEEEERQRGNFPDRFSGHQFPNYSSELNVNALLLGDSALYLCASSHPVGTGGFGANVLTFGAGSRLTVL.

DNA of the CDR3: TGTGCCTGGAGTCCAGGACAAGATGGCTACACCTTC. This codes for CAWSPGQDGYTF. The rearrangement joins TRBV30 to TRBJ1-2, with D possibly matching TRBD1 (5 bases). Germline values: CDR1 GTSNPN, CDR2 SVGIG (reference sequence). V gave up 2 bases and J gave up 6 bases, with 10 bases separating them. The CDR3 consists of 12 residues.

The chain uses TRBV6-2 or TRBV6-3 and TRBJ2-7; 10 positions match TRBD1. The CDR3 extends over 17 amino acids. Germline V gives CDR1 MNHEY, CDR2 SVGEGT. The junction had 24 bases not matched to a gene; V was cut back by 6 bases and J by 13 bases. The CDR3 region has the DNA TGTGCCAGCAGCCCGGGACAGGGGATCGGCAGCCTTCGAGATCACTACTTC. Amino acids: CASSPGQGIGSLRDHYF.

The chain couples TRBV3-1 (or the pseudogene TRBV3-2) to TRBJ2-1; possible D gene TRBD2, 5 bases. The CDR3 loop spans 13 amino acids. From germline, CDR1 is LGHDT and CDR2 YNNKEL (reference sequence). V was shortened by 4 bases and J by 4 bases, with 8 bases between the two germline ends. CDR3 in amino acids: CASSLPGYNEQFF. DNA of the CDR3: TGTGCCAGCAGCCTCCCGGGGTACAATGAGCAGTTCTTC.

In DNA form, the CDR3 reads TGCGCCAGCAGCCAAGGACAGGGTGTGCACACCGGGGAGCTGTTTTTT. This encodes CASSQGQGVHTGELFF. The rearrangement joins TRBV4-1 to TRBJ2-2; TRBD1 agrees at 7 bases. This CDR3 contains 16 residues. V gave up 1 base and J gave up 3 bases; unmatched junction bases: 5. Per the germline V gene, CDR1 is MGHRA and CDR2 is YSYEKL.

The rearrangement links TRBV7-6 to TRBJ1-5; 7 bases line up with TRBD1. This CDR3 has 17 amino acids. The V gene end was trimmed by 4 bases and the J gene end by 0 bases; junction bases not matched to a gene: 9. Germline V CDR1 and CDR2: SGHVS, FNYEAQ. DNA for the CDR3: TGTGCCAGCAGCTCCCAAGGGACAGCCCTTAGCAATCAGCCCCAGCATTTT. Translating it yields CASSSQGTALSNQPQHF.

The DNA for the CDR3 is TGTGCCAGCAGTTCGATGACTAGCGAGACAGATACGCAGTATTTT. It specifies CASSSMTSETDTQYF. The chain links TRBV6-2 or TRBV6-3 to TRBJ2-3, with 8 bases that match TRBD2. The length of the CDR3 is 15 residues. V shed 4 bases and J 3 bases; nucleotides not matched to a gene: 6. Germline CDR1 and CDR2: MNHEY and SVGEGT.

The rearrangement joins TRBV6-1 to TRBJ2-2; D perhaps matches TRBD1 (7 bases). There are 15 residues in the CDR3. Trimming shortened V by 2 bases and J by 6 bases, and 13 bases separated the two germline ends. Per germline, CDR1 MNHNS and CDR2 SASEGT. The CDR3 DNA is TGTGCCAGCAGTGAAAGGGGGCGGGGTGCCGGGGAGCTGTTTTTT. Amino acids: CASSERGRGAGELFF.

This CDR3 reads CASSLTREGYGYTF. The DNA for the CDR3 is TGTGCCAGCAGCTTAACCCGGGAGGGCTATGGCTACACCTTC. V gene TRBV11-3 combines with J gene TRBJ1-2, with D unclear. The CDR3 extends over 14 amino acids. The germline V gene has CDR1 SGHNT and CDR2 YENEEA. The ends were cut back, 2 bases at V and 4 bases at J, with 11 bases in the middle.

The V call is TRBV15, the J call TRBJ2-1; 8 bases fit TRBD2. With V trimmed by 1 base and J by 7 bases, 9 bases remained unmatched. The CDR3 runs to 16 residues. Germline values: CDR1 LNHNV, CDR2 YYDKDF (reference sequence). Written as DNA, the CDR3 is TGTGCCACCAGCAGAGTTTTCCCGGGACTAGGGAATGAGCAGTTCTTC. Translation gives CATSRVFPGLGNEQFF.

This rearrangement joins TRBV2 to TRBJ1-2; D not resolved. Germline loops: CDR1 SNHLY, CDR2 FYNNEI. V lost 0 bases to trimming and J lost 1 base, with 9 bases between them. The CDR3 contains 15 residues. CDR3 region: CASSEALTGNYGYTF. CDR3 in DNA: TGTGCCAGCAGTGAAGCGCTTACGGGTAACTATGGCTACACCTTC.

The rearrangement links TRBV6-1 to TRBJ2-1; no definite D call. Germline V gene lookup returns CDR1 MNHNS and CDR2 SASEGT. The germline V and J ends were trimmed by 1 base and 9 bases, with 10 bases remaining between them. CDR3 size: 13 residues. DNA of the CDR3: TGTGCCAGCAGTGAAGGGTTGAGAAGTGAGCAGTTCTTC. Translating it yields CASSEGLRSEQFF.

A remark on this clone: Compared with germline, one end of the junction differs, possibly owing to a read error. The CDR3 nucleotides read TGTGCCAGCAGTCAAGCAGGGCGGGGGACTGAAGCTTTCTTT. Its translation: CASSQAGRGTEAFF. The genes are TRBV3-1 (or the pseudogene TRBV3-2) and TRBJ1-1; possibly TRBD1 for D (5 bases). CDR3 length: 14 residues. From germline, CDR1 is LGHDT and CDR2 YNNKEL (reference sequence).

This rearrangement joins TRBV28 to TRBJ1-1; maybe TRBD1 (5 bases). Germline V gene data show CDR1 as MDHEN and CDR2 as SYDVKM. This CDR3 spans 16 amino acids. Trimming pared 1 base from V and 1 base from J, leaving 13 bases between. The CDR3 loop reads CASSLSGRATNTEAFF. CDR3 coding DNA: TGTGCCAGCAGTTTATCCGGCAGGGCTACGAACACTGAAGCTTTCTTT.

This sequence joins TRBV25-1 and TRBJ1-2; D is undetermined. Germline CDR1 and CDR2: MGHDK and SYGVNS. This CDR3 has 14 residues. V lost 3 bases and J lost 5, with 13 bases in between. The CDR3 DNA follows: TGTGCCAGCAGTGAGAGTGGTATGGTTTATGGCTACACCTTC. Amino acids: CASSESGMVYGYTF.

This chain connects TRBV3-1 (or the pseudogene TRBV3-2) to TRBJ2-3, with 8 bases matching TRBD1. Germline V gene data show CDR1 as LGHDT and CDR2 as YNNKEL (reference sequence). With 2 bases clipped from V and 5 bases from J, the junction kept 6 bases outside the gene matches. This CDR3 is 15 amino acids long. The CDR3, as DNA: TGTGCCAGCAGCCAACCCGGACAGGGCAGAGATACGCAGTATTTT. Its translation: CASSQPGQGRDTQYF.

The chain links TRBV7-2 to TRBJ2-2; 11 bases agree with TRBD1. With V trimmed by 5 bases and J by 8 bases, 10 bases remained unmatched. CDR1 is SGHTA, CDR2 FQGNSA, per germline. This CDR3 contains 16 residues. The chain's CDR3 is CASSARSGTGGGELFF. The CDR3, as DNA: TGTGCCAGCAGCGCCCGATCCGGGACAGGGGGTGGGGAGCTGTTTTTT.

V is TRBV7-6 and J is TRBJ2-3; D not certain. CDR1 and CDR2 (germline): SGHVS, FNYEAQ. The V end was cut by 1 base, the J end by 2 bases, with 10 bases between. The CDR3 contains 15 residues. CDR3 DNA: TGTGCCAGCAGCTTAGATCTCTCCCCCACAGATACGCAGTATTTT. Translation gives CASSLDLSPTDTQYF. Full variable domain (outside the CDR3, taken from reference TRBV7-6 and TRBJ2-3): GAGVSQSPRYKVTKRGQDVALRCDPISGHVSLYWYRQALGQGPEFLTYFNYEAQQDKSGLPNDRFSAERPEGSISTLTIQRTEQRDSAMYRCASSLDLSPTDTQYFGPGTRLTVL.

This clone was counted a single time. CDR3 sequence: CAISTGTGQAFF. DNA for the CDR3: TGTGCCATCAGTACCGGGACAGGGCAAGCTTTCTTT. This chain connects TRBV10-3 to TRBJ1-1, with 9 positions matching TRBD1. Germline V CDR1 and CDR2: ENHRY, SYGVKD. The CDR3 is 12 amino acids. Losses at the gene ends were 5 bases for V and 9 bases for J; bases not matched to a gene: 4.

Here the CDR3 DNA reads TGTGCCAGCAAGACTAGGGGCGCCCACAATGAGCAGTTCTTC. This sequence encodes CASKTRGAHNEQFF. This chain connects TRBV5-6 to TRBJ2-1, with a weak D call TRBD2 (6 bases). V gave up 6 bases and J gave up 5 bases, with 15 bases separating them. The CDR3 covers 14 residues. Germline loops: CDR1 SGHDT, CDR2 YYEEEE.

A single count supports this clone. The rearrangement uses TRBV3-1 (or the pseudogene TRBV3-2) and TRBJ1-2; 11 bases match TRBD1. V trimming: 2 bases; J trimming: 8 bases; junction bases outside the gene matches: 4. Germline loops: CDR1 LGHDT, CDR2 YNNKEL (reference sequence). There are 14 residues in the CDR3. The CDR3 nucleotides are TGTGCCAGCAGCCAACTGGGACAGGGGGGAGGCTACACCTTC. Translating gives CASSQLGQGGGYTF.

The V gene is TRBV19, the J gene TRBJ2-3; 13 bases line up with TRBD2. Per the germline V gene, CDR1 is LNHDA and CDR2 is SQIVND (reference sequence). V lost 3 bases, J lost 2 bases, and 5 bases stayed unmatched. The CDR3 is 17 amino acids. In DNA form, the CDR3 reads TGTGCCAGTAGTATGACTAGCGGGGGGACCCCCACAGATACGCAGTATTTT. Translated, it gives CASSMTSGGTPTDTQYF.

This chain connects TRBV11-2 to TRBJ2-1; TRBD2 might be the D (5 bases). Germline V gene lookup returns CDR1 SGHAT and CDR2 FQNNGV. Deletions cut 4 bases from V and 3 bases from J, with 19 bases between. This CDR3 is built from 17 residues. CDR3 region: CASSSPRGGMDYNEQFF. For the CDR3, the DNA is TGTGCCAGCAGCTCCCCCCGGGGTGGGATGGACTACAATGAGCAGTTCTTC.

The V gene is TRBV3-1 (or the pseudogene TRBV3-2), the J gene TRBJ2-7; D is unclear. This CDR3 spans 12 amino acids. The germline CDR1 and CDR2 sequences are LGHDT and YNNKEL (reference sequence). V shed 4 bases and J shed 6 bases, with 10 bases lying between them. In nucleotides, the CDR3 is TGTGCCAGCAGCCTTTCTTCGGGCGAGCAGTACTTC. Translated, it gives CASSLSSGEQYF.

The chain links TRBV5-1 to TRBJ2-3, with 7 bases identical to TRBD1. J was trimmed by 1 base and V by 2 bases; bases with no gene match: 7. This CDR3 spans 16 amino acids. Germline CDR1 SGHRS, CDR2 YFSETQ. CDR3 protein: CASSFITGAGTDTQYF. Here the CDR3 DNA reads TGCGCCAGCAGCTTTATTACAGGGGCAGGCACAGATACGCAGTATTTT.

The chain is built from TRBV29-1 and TRBJ1-1; D perhaps matches TRBD1 (6 bases). Germline assignment: CDR1 SQVTM and CDR2 ANQGSEA. The CDR3 runs 14 residues. Trimming took off 4 bases at V and 6 bases at J, with 18 bases between the two ends. As DNA, the CDR3 is TGCAGCGTTGGATCAAAAACACAGGGCGCTGAAGCTTTCTTT. As protein: CSVGSKTQGAEAFF.

The chain joins TRBV4-1 to TRBJ1-2, with D perhaps TRBD1 (5 bases). The ends were cut back, 1 base at V and 1 base at J, with 13 bases in the middle. CDR1 and CDR2 (germline): MGHRA, YSYEKL. The CDR3 runs 16 residues. CDR3 residues: CASSQARQTLNYGYTF. The CDR3 DNA sequence: TGCGCCAGCAGCCAAGCTAGACAGACCCTTAACTATGGCTACACCTTC.